The 27 T cell receptor beta chains in this list originate from one sample, sequenced in a study of T-cell reconstitution after alpha-beta-depleted transplantation in children. Unique molecular identifiers were incorporated when the TCRbeta library was constructed. Each CDR3 protein gets one entry after TCRdb re-called the PCR reads with MiXCR. The sample lists roughly 500,000 distinct CDR3 sequences, about 33% occurring once. The source was PBMCs from the stem cell graft donor, collected from the stem cell graft. These receptors were obtained from a human donor who donated a stem cell graft to a child with aplastic anemia.

The CDR3 DNA reads TGCAGTGCTAGAGATCTTTGGGCGGACAATGAGCAGTTCTTC. It codes for CSARDLWADNEQFF. The rearrangement links TRBV20-1 to TRBJ2-1, with no clear D. V gave up 0 bases and J gave up 5 bases, with 11 bases separating them. The CDR3 totals 14 residues. The V gene's germline CDR1 is DFQATT and CDR2 SNEGSKA (reference sequence).

The rearrangement links TRBV20-1 to TRBJ2-1; D may correspond to TRBD1 or TRBD2 (5 bases each). From germline, CDR1 is DFQATT and CDR2 SNEGSKA (reference sequence). The CDR3 runs to 16 residues. The V end was cut by 4 bases, the J end by 2 bases, with 18 bases between. Here the CDR3 reads CSATSETSGPYNEQFF. Here the CDR3 DNA reads TGCAGTGCTACCTCAGAGACCTCGGGGCCCTACAATGAGCAGTTCTTC.

The J gene is TRBJ1-1, the V gene TRBV20-1; 7 bases are shared with TRBD1. Germline CDR1 is DFQATT and CDR2 is SNEGSKA (reference sequence). The CDR3 is made up of 11 amino acids. The trim removed 4 bases at V and 8 bases at J, leaving 4 bases unmatched. The DNA of the CDR3 is TGCAGTGCTATGGGACAGTCGGAAGCTTTCTTT. It is translated as CSAMGQSEAFF.

This clonotype was seen a few times. The gene calls are TRBV27 and TRBJ1-1; D may be TRBD1 (6 bases). Trimming cost V 9 bases and J 2 bases, with 19 bases left between them. There are 15 residues in the CDR3. Per the germline V gene, CDR1 is MNHEY and CDR2 is SMNVEV (reference sequence). CDR3 in amino acids: CASSFGTQRNTEAFF. For the CDR3, the DNA is TGTGCCAGTAGCTTCGGGACACAGAGAAACACTGAAGCTTTCTTT.

The gene calls are TRBV28 and TRBJ2-7, with 9 bases lining up with TRBD2. V was pared by 10 bases and J by 0 bases, with 16 bases of the junction left unmatched. Germline V gives CDR1 MDHEN, CDR2 SYDVKM. The CDR3 spans 17 residues. The CDR3 bases are TGTGCCACCCGTCCCACGAGACTAGCGGAAAGCTCCTACGAGCAGTACTTC. As protein: CATRPTRLAESSYEQYF.

V usage is TRBV12-3 or TRBV12-4 and J usage is TRBJ1-5; no firm D call. The CDR3 has 15 residues. Trimming took 3 bases from V and 4 from J, leaving 13 bases between them. CDR3 DNA sequence: TGTGCCAGCAGTTTCCGATCTCCGCTAAATCAGCCCCAGCATTTT. The encoded protein is CASSFRSPLNQPQHF.

This chain uses TRBV6-5 with TRBJ1-6; TRBD1 matches 9 bases. Germline-derived CDR1 and CDR2 are MNHEY and SVGAGI. V was clipped by 7 bases and J by 9 bases; unmatched bases: 10. CDR3 length: 15 amino acids. The CDR3 sequence: CASNYSGTGSSPLHF. The CDR3 DNA sequence: TGTGCCAGCAATTATTCCGGGACAGGGAGTTCACCCCTCCACTTT.

This clonotype showed up just a few times. The chain recombines TRBV18 with TRBJ1-2, with unresolved D. Trimming shortened V by 3 bases and J by 0 bases, and 14 bases separated the two germline ends. Germline V gene lookup returns CDR1 KGHSH and CDR2 LQKENI. The CDR3 totals 16 residues. The CDR3 loop is CASSPYTGNANYGYTF. CDR3 coding DNA: TGTGCCAGCTCACCTTATACGGGGAACGCTAACTATGGCTACACCTTC.

In this sample, this clonotype turned up a few times. This rearrangement joins TRBV6-2 or TRBV6-3 to TRBJ2-7; D not resolved. Germline V gives CDR1 MNHEY, CDR2 SVGEGT. The CDR3 contains 15 residues. V lost 0 bases and J 2 bases, leaving 11 bases between the germline ends. CDR3 in DNA: TGTGCCAGCAGTTACTCGGGTGCCTCCGCCTACGAGCAGTACTTC. Translated, it gives CASSYSGASAYEQYF.

This chain links TRBV12-3 or TRBV12-4 with TRBJ1-1; a weak D match, TRBD1 (5 bases). The CDR3 is 12 residues long. V was clipped by 1 base and J by 7 bases, with 7 bases between them. The CDR3: CASSLGGDEAFF. The CDR3, as DNA: TGTGCCAGCAGTTTAGGAGGGGATGAAGCTTTCTTT.

This clonotype has a count of ten or more. The J gene is TRBJ2-7, the V gene TRBV12-3 or TRBV12-4, with 7 bases identical to TRBD2. The CDR3 consists of 14 residues. V trimming: 4 bases; J trimming: 2 bases; junction bases outside the gene matches: 5. CDR3: CASSSGGTPYEQYF. The CDR3 nucleotides are TGTGCCAGCAGTTCGGGGGGAACCCCCTACGAGCAGTACTTC.

This clonotype came up many times. J is TRBJ2-3 and V is TRBV25-1; 8 bases align to TRBD2. The germline V gene has CDR1 MGHDK and CDR2 SYGVNS. The ends lost 6 bases at V and 3 bases at J; junction bases unmatched: 2. This CDR3 has 13 residues. In DNA, the CDR3 is TGTGCCAGCAGACGGGAGGGAACAGATACGCAGTATTTT. It codes for CASRREGTDTQYF.

This sequence joins TRBV5-4 and TRBJ2-3; perhaps D is TRBD1 or TRBD2 (5 bases each). Germline V gene data show CDR1 as SGHNT and CDR2 as YYREEE (reference sequence). The ends were cut back, 5 bases at V and 7 bases at J, with 17 bases in the middle. This CDR3 is 14 amino acids long. CDR3 coding DNA: TGTGCCAGCAGGAGAGGGACCGAGACGAATACGCAGTATTTT. Protein: CASRRGTETNTQYF.

This chain uses TRBV7-8 with TRBJ1-1, with D possibly matching TRBD1 (5 bases). The germline V gene has CDR1 SGHVS and CDR2 FQNEAQ. Trimming pared 1 base from V and 1 base from J, leaving 10 bases between. The CDR3 has 15 residues. CDR3: CASSLVGTQNTEAFF. The CDR3 DNA reads TGTGCCAGCAGCTTAGTGGGGACCCAGAACACTGAAGCTTTCTTT.

This clonotype was seen only a few times. This rearrangement joins TRBV20-1 to TRBJ2-1; D gene uncertain. V dropped 3 bases and J dropped 4 bases, with 13 bases sitting between them. CDR1 DFQATT and CDR2 SNEGSKA come from the germline V gene (reference sequence). The CDR3 runs 14 residues. CDR3 region: CSASGPSRYNEQFF. CDR3 bases: TGCAGTGCTAGTGGGCCTAGTCGGTACAATGAGCAGTTCTTC.

The chain carries TRBV20-1 and TRBJ2-1; 8 positions agree with TRBD2. CDR1 and CDR2 from the germline V gene are DFQATT and SNEGSKA (reference sequence). Trimming took 0 bases from V and 4 from J; bases not matched to a gene: 8. The CDR3 covers 16 residues. The CDR3 protein is CSARDVGSGNYNEQFF. CDR3 nucleotide sequence: TGCAGTGCTAGAGACGTGGGTAGCGGGAATTACAATGAGCAGTTCTTC.

In its sample, this clonotype was seen a few times. CDR3 sequence: CATSDLGLADNEQFF. The CDR3 nucleotides read TGTGCCACCAGTGATTTGGGGCTAGCGGACAATGAGCAGTTCTTC. V gene TRBV24-1 combines with J gene TRBJ2-1; 7 bases agree with TRBD2. The CDR3 length is 15 residues. Germline V gene lookup returns CDR1 KGHDR and CDR2 SFDVKD. With 0 bases clipped from V and 5 bases from J, the junction kept 3 bases outside the gene matches.

This clonotype has a single count. The chain joins TRBV18 to TRBJ2-5; TRBD1 matches 7 bases. V shed 3 bases and J 4 bases; nucleotides not matched to a gene: 8. The germline CDR1 and CDR2 sequences are KGHSH and LQKENI. This CDR3 region has 15 residues. The CDR3 DNA reads as TGTGCCAGCTCACCTCGGCCCGGGACAGTAGAGACCCAGTACTTC. Protein product: CASSPRPGTVETQYF.

The V gene is TRBV7-2, the J gene TRBJ1-2; D gene uncertain. Trimming pared 0 bases from V and 3 bases from J, leaving 11 bases between. Germline CDR1 is SGHTA and CDR2 is FQGNSA. CDR3 length equals 15 residues. Written as DNA, the CDR3 is TGTGCCAGCAGCTTAGCCACCACTACACACTATGGCTACACCTTC. It encodes CASSLATTTHYGYTF.

This clonotype was picked up a small number of times. The V and J genes are TRBV7-9 and TRBJ2-7; D is perhaps TRBD1 (6 bases). This CDR3 has 13 residues. Germline CDR1 SEHNR, CDR2 FQNEAQ (reference sequence). V lost 3 bases to trimming and J lost 6 bases, with 12 bases between them. CDR3 protein: CASSLDSRFEQYF. CDR3 nucleotides: TGTGCCAGCAGCTTGGACAGTCGTTTCGAGCAGTACTTC. The full variable domain, its missing parts supplied by reference TRBV7-9 and TRBJ2-7, is DTGVSQNPRHKITKRGQNVTFRCDPISEHNRLYWYRQTLGQGPEFLTYFQNEAQLEKSRLLSDRFSAERPKGSFSTLEIQRTEQGDSAMYLCASSLDSRFEQYFGPGTRLTVT.

This clonotype was seen more than once but under ten times. The chain combines TRBV5-1 with TRBJ1-1; D not resolved. Between the trimmed V and J ends, which lost 4 bases and 2 bases, there was a span of 15 bases. The CDR3 is made up of 15 amino acids. Germline CDR1 is SGHRS and CDR2 is YFSETQ. CDR3 sequence (DNA): TGCGCCAGCAGCCCATCCCCGAGGGCAAACACTGAAGCTTTCTTT. Translated: CASSPSPRANTEAFF.

A few counts support this clonotype. This chain connects TRBV5-1 to TRBJ1-4, with D tentatively TRBD1 (6 bases). Trimming took 3 bases from V and 3 from J, leaving 12 bases between them. The CDR3 spans 15 residues. Looked up from germline, CDR1 is SGHRS and CDR2 is YFSETQ. CDR3 bases: TGCGCCAGCAGCTCCACGGGACAACCTAATGAAAAACTGTTTTTT. Its protein is CASSSTGQPNEKLFF.

The genes are TRBV10-3 and TRBJ2-5; the D gene could be TRBD1 or TRBD2 (5 bases each). V lost 6 bases and J 0 bases, leaving 11 bases between the germline ends. Per the germline V gene, CDR1 is ENHRY and CDR2 is SYGVKD. This CDR3 is built from 14 residues. The CDR3 spells CAIRMGRNQETQYF. Written as DNA, the CDR3 is TGTGCCATCAGGATGGGACGAAACCAAGAGACCCAGTACTTC.

The chain uses TRBV11-2 and TRBJ2-5; TRBD2 matches 12 bases. The CDR3 spans 17 residues. Germline-derived CDR1 and CDR2 are SGHAT and FQNNGV. Trimming cost V 1 base and J 5 bases; bases outside gene matches: 8. The CDR3 loop reads CASSLGGTSGRGETQYF. CDR3 DNA sequence: TGTGCCAGCAGCTTAGGAGGGACTAGCGGGCGGGGTGAGACCCAGTACTTC.

There are a few counts of this clonotype. The chain recombines TRBV12-3 or TRBV12-4 with TRBJ1-5; TRBD1 agrees at 8 bases. V dropped 5 bases and J dropped 4; count of bases not matched to a gene: 7. The CDR3 length is 15 residues. In DNA, the CDR3 is TGTGCCAGCAGTCAGGACAGGGTTGGAAATCAGCCCCAGCATTTT. Translating it yields CASSQDRVGNQPQHF.

This chain joins TRBV5-1 and TRBJ1-2, with a weak D call TRBD1 (6 bases). V was clipped by 0 bases and J by 2 bases, with 17 bases between them. CDR1 SGHRS and CDR2 YFSETQ come from the germline V gene. The CDR3 covers 17 residues. CDR3: CASSLDPTGSSNYGYTF. CDR3 coding DNA: TGCGCCAGCAGCTTGGATCCGACAGGATCGTCCAACTATGGCTACACCTTC.

The chain uses TRBV20-1 and TRBJ2-7; D remains ambiguous. The CDR3 covers 11 residues. With 0 bases removed from V and 4 bases from J, the gap between germline ends came to 4 bases. The germline V gene encodes CDR1 DFQATT and CDR2 SNEGSKA (reference sequence). The CDR3 loop reads CSARESYEQYF. The DNA for the CDR3 is TGCAGTGCTAGAGAATCGTACGAGCAGTACTTC.